This T cell receptor (beta chain) was recorded in a study of identical twins. This clonotype was counted at least ten times. The germline gives CDR1 WSHSY, CDR2 SAAADI. The CDR3 is 13 amino acids. V gave up 10 bases and J gave up 9 bases; unmatched junction bases: 4. TCRdb reprocessed the 5' RACE reads with MiXCR, giving one entry per CDR3 protein. The sample has 500,000 to 550,000 distinct CDR3 sequences; 22% are singletons. The same sample was also used in a study of T cells expressing NK-cell markers.

The sequence was collected from a young woman in good health. The sequenced sample consisted of CD4+ T cells sorted from blood. The chain has TRBV10-2 and TRBJ2-1; 15 bases line up with TRBD2. CDR3 sequence reads: CAIGLAGGSEQFF. In DNA form, the CDR3 reads TGCGCCATAGGACTAGCGGGAGGGAGTGAGCAGTTCTTC.